The sample holds one count of the clone carrying this T cell receptor beta chain. The CDR3 spans 12 residues. CDR1 and CDR2 (germline): SGHRS, YFSETQ. V shed 5 bases and J shed 12 bases, with 14 bases lying between them. The authors made TCR beta cDNA from approximately 490 ng total RNA with a constant-region primer. Researchers made the TCR beta libraries by running three nested multiplex PCR rounds with slightly modified ARM-PCR. Rounds one and two of PCR, each of roughly 10 cycles, were primed with TRBV1-TRBV30 forward primers and a C-beta reverse primer. MiXCR, run by TCRdb on the multiplex PCR reads, gives a single entry per CDR3 protein. The data show 70,000 to 95,000 distinct CDR3 sequences, with nearly 70% seen just once and 25% to 35% held by the top ten. This entry is derived from a study of tumor-infiltrating lymphocytes in primary liver carcinoma. Taking about 20-31 mg of unsorted bulk tissue, the authors co-extracted RNA and DNA.

The specimen sequenced was liver tumor tissue from sampling region 4. Subset here: tumor region T4, right-lateral pole. The genes are TRBV5-1 and TRBJ2-2; no clear D gene. The clonotype comes from a man between 35 and 55 years old with primary liver carcinoma and hepatitis B virus infection. DNA of the CDR3: TGCGCCAGCAGTCTCCCAACTGGGAAGCTGTTTTTT. Amino acid sequence: CASSLPTGKLFF.